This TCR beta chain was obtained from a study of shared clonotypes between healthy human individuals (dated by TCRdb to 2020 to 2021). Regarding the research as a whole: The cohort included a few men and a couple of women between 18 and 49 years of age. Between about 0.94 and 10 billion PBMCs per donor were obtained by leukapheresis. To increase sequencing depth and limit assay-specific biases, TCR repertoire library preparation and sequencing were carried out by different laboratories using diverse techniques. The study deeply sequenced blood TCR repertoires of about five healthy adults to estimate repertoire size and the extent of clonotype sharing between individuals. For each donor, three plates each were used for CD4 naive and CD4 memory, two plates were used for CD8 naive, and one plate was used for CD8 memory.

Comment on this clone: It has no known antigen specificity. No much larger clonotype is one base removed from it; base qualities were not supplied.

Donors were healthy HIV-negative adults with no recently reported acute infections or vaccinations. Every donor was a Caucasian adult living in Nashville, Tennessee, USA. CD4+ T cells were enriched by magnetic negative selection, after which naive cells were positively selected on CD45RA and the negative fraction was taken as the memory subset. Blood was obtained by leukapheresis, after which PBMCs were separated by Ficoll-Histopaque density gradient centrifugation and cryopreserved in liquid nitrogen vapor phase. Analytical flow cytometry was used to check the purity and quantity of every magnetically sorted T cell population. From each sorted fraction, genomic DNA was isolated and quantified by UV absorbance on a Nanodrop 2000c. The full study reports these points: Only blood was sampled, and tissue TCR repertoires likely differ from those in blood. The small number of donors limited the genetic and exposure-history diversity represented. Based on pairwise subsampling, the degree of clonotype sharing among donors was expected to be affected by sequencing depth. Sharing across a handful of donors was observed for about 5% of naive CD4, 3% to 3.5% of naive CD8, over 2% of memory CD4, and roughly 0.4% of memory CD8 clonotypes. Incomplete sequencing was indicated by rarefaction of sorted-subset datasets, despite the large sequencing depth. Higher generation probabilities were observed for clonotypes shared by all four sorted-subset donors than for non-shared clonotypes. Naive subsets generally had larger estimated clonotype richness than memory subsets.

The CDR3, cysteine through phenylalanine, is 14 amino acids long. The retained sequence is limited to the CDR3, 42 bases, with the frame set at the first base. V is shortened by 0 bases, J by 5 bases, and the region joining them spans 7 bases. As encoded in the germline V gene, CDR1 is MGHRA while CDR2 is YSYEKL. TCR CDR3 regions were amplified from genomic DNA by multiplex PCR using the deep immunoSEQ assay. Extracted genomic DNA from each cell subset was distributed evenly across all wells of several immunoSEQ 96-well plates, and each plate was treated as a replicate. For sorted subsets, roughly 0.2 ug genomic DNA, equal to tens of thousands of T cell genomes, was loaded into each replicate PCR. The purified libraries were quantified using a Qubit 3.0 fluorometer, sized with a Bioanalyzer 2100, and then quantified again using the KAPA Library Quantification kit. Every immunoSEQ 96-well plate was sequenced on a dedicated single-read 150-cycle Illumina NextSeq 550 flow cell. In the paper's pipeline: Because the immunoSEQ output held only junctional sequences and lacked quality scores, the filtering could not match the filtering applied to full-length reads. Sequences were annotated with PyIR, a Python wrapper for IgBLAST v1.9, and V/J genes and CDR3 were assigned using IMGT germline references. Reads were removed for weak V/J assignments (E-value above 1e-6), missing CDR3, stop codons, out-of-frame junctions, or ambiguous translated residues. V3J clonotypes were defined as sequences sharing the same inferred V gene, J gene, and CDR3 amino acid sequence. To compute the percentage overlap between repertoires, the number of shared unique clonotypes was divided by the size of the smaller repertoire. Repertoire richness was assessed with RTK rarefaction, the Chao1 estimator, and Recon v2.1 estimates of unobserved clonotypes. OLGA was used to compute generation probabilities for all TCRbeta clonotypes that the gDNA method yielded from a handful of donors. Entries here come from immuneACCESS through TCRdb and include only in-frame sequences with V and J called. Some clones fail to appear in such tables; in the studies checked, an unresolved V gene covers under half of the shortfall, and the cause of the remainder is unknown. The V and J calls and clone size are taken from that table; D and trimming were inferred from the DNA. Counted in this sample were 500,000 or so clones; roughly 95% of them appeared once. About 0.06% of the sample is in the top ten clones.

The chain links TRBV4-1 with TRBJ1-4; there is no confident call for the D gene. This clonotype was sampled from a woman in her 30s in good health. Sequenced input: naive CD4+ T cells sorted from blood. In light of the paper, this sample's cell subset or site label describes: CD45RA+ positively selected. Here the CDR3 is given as CASSQEDINEKLFF. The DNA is TGCGCCAGCAGCCAAGAGGATATCAATGAAAAACTGTTTTTT.